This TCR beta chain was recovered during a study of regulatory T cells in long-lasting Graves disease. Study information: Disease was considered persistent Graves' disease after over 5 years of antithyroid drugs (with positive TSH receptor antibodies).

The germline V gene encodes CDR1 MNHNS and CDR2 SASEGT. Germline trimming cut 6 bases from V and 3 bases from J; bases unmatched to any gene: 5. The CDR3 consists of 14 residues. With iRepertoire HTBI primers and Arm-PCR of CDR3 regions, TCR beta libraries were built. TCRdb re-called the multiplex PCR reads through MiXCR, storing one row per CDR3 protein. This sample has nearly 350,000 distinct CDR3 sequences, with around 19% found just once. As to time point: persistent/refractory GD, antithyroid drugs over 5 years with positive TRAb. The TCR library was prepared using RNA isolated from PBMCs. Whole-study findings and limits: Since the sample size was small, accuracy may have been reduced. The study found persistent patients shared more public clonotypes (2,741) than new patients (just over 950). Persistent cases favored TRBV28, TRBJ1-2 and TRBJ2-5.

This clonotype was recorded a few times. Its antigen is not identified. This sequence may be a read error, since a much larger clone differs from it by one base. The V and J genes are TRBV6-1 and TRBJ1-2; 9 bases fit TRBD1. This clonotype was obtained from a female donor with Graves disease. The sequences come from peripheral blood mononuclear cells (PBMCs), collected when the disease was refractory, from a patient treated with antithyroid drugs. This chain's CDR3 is CASRPGQGDYGYTF. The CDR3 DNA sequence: TGTGCCAGCAGGCCGGGACAGGGAGACTATGGCTACACCTTC.